This TCR beta chain was recovered during a study of vaccination and CD4 T cells after COVID-19. Study details: Post-vaccine sampling followed dose two by a median about 72 days (range 14 to 241).

Treatment indicated: approximately nine-day PBMC culture with coronavirus spike peptide pools or control peptides (ViraFEST assay). Once peptide pools had expanded antigen-specific T cells, ViraFEST sequenced TCRs. PBMCs, plated at roughly 2 million per well, were grown in the presence of 10 IU/ml IL-2 and around 10 ug/ml peptide pools. CD4+ T cells were isolated by negative selection after less than twelve days of culture. The Oncomine TCR Beta short-read assay generated sequence data from the DNA of cultured CD4+ T cells. A single record per CDR3 protein comes from TCRdb applying MiXCR to the PCR reads. The sample carries about 15,000 distinct CDR3 sequences, about 50% recorded once. To note about this clonotype: Its antigen remains unknown.

The material sequenced was CD4+ T cells from blood, cultured in vitro, taken before SARS-CoV-2 vaccination. This receptor was obtained from a human donor who had recovered from COVID-19.

The CDR3 is CSGGQTNTEAFF. As DNA, the CDR3 is TGCAGCGGGGGACAGACGAACACTGAAGCTTTCTTT. The chain uses TRBV29-1 and TRBJ1-1; 7 nucleotides match TRBD1. CDR1 and CDR2 (germline): SQVTM, ANQGSEA. V was clipped by 7 bases and J by 1 base; unmatched bases: 3. This CDR3 is built from 12 residues.